What follows describes a single T cell receptor beta chain. The V gene's germline CDR1 is SGHVS and CDR2 FQNEAQ. The CDR3 length is 15 residues. Original analysis: Amplified reference gene primers provided the basis for estimating nucleated cell counts. Assay: immunoSEQ multiplex PCR; the TCRdb copy retains only in-frame clones and omits some. V and J calls and clone size are copied from that table; D and trimming were computed from the DNA. This table has approximately 200,000 clones, 84% appearing once. This sample is drawn from a study of blood T cell repertoires in COVID-19. Study in general: Donors in the United States, Italy and Spain gave samples during acute or convalescent COVID-19. T cells, B-cell-depleted T cells, or PBMCs supplied cDNA or gDNA.

Sequenced material: peripheral blood. The rearrangement joins TRBV7-8 to TRBJ2-2; possibly TRBD2 for D (5 bases). The sequence derives from a woman aged 60-75 years who had recovered from COVID-19. CDR3 amino acids: CATDRALGLSGELFF. The DNA of the CDR3 is TGTGCGACCGACCGGGCACTAGGGTTGTCCGGGGAGCTGTTTTTT.